This TCR beta chain was recovered during a study of Ad26.COV2.S vaccination and SARS-CoV-2 variants (dated by TCRdb to 2020 to 2022). About the full investigation: Donors in the vaccine arm were drawn from COV1001, a multicentre, randomized, double-blind, placebo-controlled phase I-IIa trial testing Ad26.COV2.S in healthy adults. Sequencing of the TCRbeta repertoire served to evaluate the specificity and breadth of SARS-CoV-2-reactive T cell receptors following Ad26.COV2.S vaccination. Trial participants were randomized into five groups of five: low-dose or high-dose Ad26.COV2.S given once or twice, or placebo on both occasions. Blinding of investigators to trial group allocation was maintained during experiments and outcome assessment. Ad26.COV2.S was administered intramuscularly at a dose of 5x10^10 or 1x10^11 viral particles, either as one shot or as two shots given 56 days apart. The TCR-sequenced set comprised around 30 samples: about 19 Ad26.COV2.S vaccine recipients, 5 placebo recipients and 8 SARS-CoV-2 convalescent individuals. General conclusions and limits of the study: Substantial breadth of spike-specific CD8+ and CD4+ T cell responses was reported after vaccination. Comparable non-spike TCR breadth was observed between vaccine and placebo recipients, consistent with only spike being contained in the vaccine. The study lacked the statistical power to compare responses across vaccine doses or regimens. It was noted by the authors that total T cell responses may have been underestimated by the TCR breadth and depth analyses. Spike-specific TCR breadth was higher in Ad26.COV2.S recipients than in placebo recipients (P = 0.0014).

The immunoSEQ Assay was used to sequence TCRbeta CDR3 regions. After extraction, genomic DNA underwent amplification by bias-controlled multiplex PCR, followed by high-throughput sequencing. On the study's bioinformatics: Collapsing and filtering of sequences were performed to quantify the absolute abundance of each unique TCRbeta CDR3 region. T cell fraction was estimated by normalization of TCRbeta template counts to usable DNA, with usable DNA being measured through amplification of reference genes present in all nucleated cells. Repertoire TCRs were annotated as SARS-CoV-2-specific when V gene, CDR3 amino acid sequence and J gene were exactly matched to a known reactive TCR set. The reference SARS-CoV-2 TCR set was derived from MIRA and filtered for enrichment in COVID-19-positive ImmuneCODE repertoires, a step that removed public or cross-reactive TCRs. Using the MIRA antigens, annotated TCRs were further analysed by specific ORF or by position within an ORF. Breadth was defined as the number of annotated unique rearrangements divided by the total number of unique productive rearrangements, and depth was defined as the summed frequency of the annotated unique rearrangements. Two-sided Wilcoxon rank-sum tests were used to compare TCR breadth between groups. TCRdb retrieved this table from immuneACCESS and kept in-frame rearrangements only. Not all clones are present; in checked studies, unresolved V genes account for under half, and no reason is known for the remainder. V and J calls and clone size are given by that table; D and trimming were obtained from the DNA. For this sample there are 350,000 to 450,000 clones; roughly 81% appear just once. The top ten constitute roughly 3.5% of the sample.

From cysteine to phenylalanine, the CDR3 is 11 amino acids long. Just CDR3 DNA is preserved here, 33 bases in frame from base 1. The germline V gene (reference sequence) sets CDR1 to GTSNPN and CDR2 to SVGIG. Trimming takes 1 base from V and 8 bases from J, and the germline ends sit 5 bases apart. The sample's treatment or condition label, decoded: 15 to 20 received Ad26.COV2.S at low or high dose, single or two shots; a few received placebo; per-sample allocation not given. For vaccine and placebo recipients, repertoires were sequenced using samples collected on day 63 after the first injection. Cohort 1b enrolled 25 adults aged 18-55 years at a single site in Boston, USA, between 29 July and 7 August 2020. Ad26.COV2.S consisted of a replication-incompetent adenovirus type 26 vector by which a prefusion-stabilized SARS-CoV-2 spike protein from the original Wuhan strain was expressed. Concerning this clone itself: The antigen it binds to is not known. The input lacks base qualities; no much larger clone sits a single base away.

The sample was peripheral blood, taken in a trial of Ad26.COV2.S vaccine versus placebo. The source of this sequence is a person between 18 and 59 years old who received the Ad26.COV2.S COVID-19 vaccine or a placebo. The rearranged segments are TRBV30 and TRBJ1-4; the D gene remains uncertain. CDR3 loop: CAWSASEKLFF. The base sequence is TGTGCCTGGAGTGCGAGCGAAAAACTGTTTTTT.